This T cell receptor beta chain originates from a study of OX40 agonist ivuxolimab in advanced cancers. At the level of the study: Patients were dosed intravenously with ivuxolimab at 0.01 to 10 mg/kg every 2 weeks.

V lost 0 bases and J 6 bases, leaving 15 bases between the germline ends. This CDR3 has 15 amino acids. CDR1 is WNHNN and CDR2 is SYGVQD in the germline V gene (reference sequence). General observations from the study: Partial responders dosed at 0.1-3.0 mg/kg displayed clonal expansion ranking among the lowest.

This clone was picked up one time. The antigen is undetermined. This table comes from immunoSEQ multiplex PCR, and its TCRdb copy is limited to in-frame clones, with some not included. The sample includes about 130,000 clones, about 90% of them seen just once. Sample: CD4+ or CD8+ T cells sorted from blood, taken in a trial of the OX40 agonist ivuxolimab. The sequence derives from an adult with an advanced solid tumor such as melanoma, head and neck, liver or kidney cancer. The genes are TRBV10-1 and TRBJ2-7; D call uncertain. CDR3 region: CASSESGPHPGEQYF. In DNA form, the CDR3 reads TGCGCCAGCAGTGAGTCTGGGCCTCACCCGGGCGAGCAGTACTTC.